This T cell receptor beta chain was observed in a study of blood T cell repertoires in COVID-19. Study-level information: Collection of acute and convalescent COVID-19 samples took place in the United States, Italy and Spain. From T cells, B-cell-depleted T cells, or PBMCs came the material, which was cDNA or gDNA.

Methods used by the authors: Reference gene primer amplification in the assay estimated nucleated cell counts. The repertoire was sequenced with immunoSEQ multiplex PCR; TCRdb's copy has only in-frame clones and lacks some. V, J and clone size are those of that table, while D and trimming were read from the DNA. The sample records some 150,000 clones, around 81% being singletons. V shed 1 base, J shed 4 bases, and the junction held 4 bases outside the gene matches. The CDR3 length is 16 residues. The germline gives CDR1 SEHNR, CDR2 FQNEAQ (reference sequence). The chain recombines TRBV7-9 with TRBJ1-6, with TRBD1 matching over 7 bases. The sequence came from a human donor with acute or convalescent COVID-19. The donor label of this sample is uncertain. The material sequenced was peripheral blood. The CDR3 is CASSLGRQGYNSPLHF. In nucleotides, the CDR3 is TGTGCCAGCAGCTTAGGAAGACAGGGTTATAATTCACCCCTCCACTTT.